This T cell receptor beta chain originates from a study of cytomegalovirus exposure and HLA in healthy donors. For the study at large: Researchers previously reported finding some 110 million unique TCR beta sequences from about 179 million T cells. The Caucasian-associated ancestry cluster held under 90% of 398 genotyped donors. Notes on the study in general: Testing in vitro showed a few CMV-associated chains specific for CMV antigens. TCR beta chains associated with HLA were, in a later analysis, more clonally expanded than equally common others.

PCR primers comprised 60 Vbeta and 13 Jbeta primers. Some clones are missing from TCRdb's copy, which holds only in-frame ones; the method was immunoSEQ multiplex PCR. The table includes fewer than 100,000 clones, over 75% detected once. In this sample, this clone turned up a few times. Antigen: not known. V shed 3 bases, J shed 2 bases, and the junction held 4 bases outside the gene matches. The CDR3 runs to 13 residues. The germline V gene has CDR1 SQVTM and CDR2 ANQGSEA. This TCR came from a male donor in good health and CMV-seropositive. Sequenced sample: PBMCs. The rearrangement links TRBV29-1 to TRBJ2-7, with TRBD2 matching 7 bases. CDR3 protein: CSVDFGTTYEQYF. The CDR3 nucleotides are TGCAGCGTTGACTTCGGGACTACCTACGAGCAGTACTTC.